This TCR beta chain was identified during a study of breast tumors, draining lymph nodes, adjacent tissues. With 6 bases removed from V and 5 bases from J, the gap between germline ends came to 14 bases. The CDR3 has 15 amino acids. Germline V gene lookup returns CDR1 SNHLY and CDR2 FYNNEI. Axillary draining lymph nodes of breast cancer patients supplied the node samples. This clonotype has ten or more counts. Its antigen is not known. Findings of the study overall: Tumor T cell lymph node origin was a supported hypothesis, not proven. Tumor and nontumor repertoires were significantly more similar in luminal-like than in basal-like breast cancer.

TCRdb passed the multiplex PCR reads through MiXCR, listing each CDR3 protein once. Of around 130,000 distinct CDR3 sequences listed, 21% were seen once; the top ten hold around 2.2%. Sequenced: axillary lymph node tissue. This receptor was obtained from a female donor with breast cancer. Some clones in this sample may be carry-over from other donors' samples. V and J are TRBV2 and TRBJ2-6; no firm D call. CDR3 residues: CASSPQNYWANVLTF. The CDR3 DNA reads TGTGCCAGCAGCCCCCAAAATTACTGGGCCAACGTCCTGACTTTC.